The clone carrying this TCR beta chain was detected many times. A sample-barcoded 5' primer and a J-beta primer mix were used in a second PCR of roughly 6 to 11 cycles. One entry per CDR3 protein, called by TCRdb with MiXCR from the 5' RACE reads. The sample includes fewer than 750,000 distinct CDR3 sequences, approximately 52% of them seen just once. Between the trimmed V and J ends, which lost 0 bases and 1 base, there was a span of 14 bases. This CDR3 comprises 17 residues. Germline CDR1 reads SEHNR; CDR2 reads FQNEAQ (reference sequence). This sample stems from a study of blood T cells in healthy people across ages.

This sequence was found in a woman at least 80 years old in good health. This sequence joins TRBV7-9 and TRBJ2-3, with D possibly TRBD2 on 5 matching bases. The source material was blood. The CDR3 DNA sequence: TGTGCCAGCAGCTTAGCAGCGCTAGCCTTAGGCACAGATACGCAGTATTTT. Translating gives CASSLAALALGTDTQYF.